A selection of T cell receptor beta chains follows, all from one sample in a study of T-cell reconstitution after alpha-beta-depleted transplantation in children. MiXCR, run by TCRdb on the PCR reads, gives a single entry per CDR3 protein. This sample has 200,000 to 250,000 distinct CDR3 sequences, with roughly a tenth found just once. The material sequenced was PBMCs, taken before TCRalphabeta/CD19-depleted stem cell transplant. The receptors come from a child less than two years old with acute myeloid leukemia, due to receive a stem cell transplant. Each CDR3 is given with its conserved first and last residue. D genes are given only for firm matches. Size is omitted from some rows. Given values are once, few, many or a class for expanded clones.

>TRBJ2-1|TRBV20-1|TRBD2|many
CSARDGGGGNEQFF
TGCAGTGCTAGAGATGGGGGGGGAGGTAATGAGCAGTTCTTC
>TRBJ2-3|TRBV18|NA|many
CASSPLSRTDTQYF
TGTGCCAGCTCACCACTCTCACGCACAGATACGCAGTATTTT
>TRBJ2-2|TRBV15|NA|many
CATSRDKWNTGELFF
TGTGCCACCAGCAGAGATAAGTGGAACACCGGGGAGCTGTTTTTT
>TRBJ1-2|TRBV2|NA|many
CASNPSGDYGYTF
TGTGCCAGCAATCCCAGTGGGGACTATGGCTACACCTTC
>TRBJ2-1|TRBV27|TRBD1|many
CASSGNPGQGSNEQFF
TGTGCCAGCAGTGGGAATCCGGGACAGGGGTCCAATGAGCAGTTCTTC
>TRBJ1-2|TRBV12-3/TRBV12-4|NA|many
CASSLGGTTGYTF
TGTGCCAGCAGTTTGGGGGGTACGACTGGCTACACCTTC
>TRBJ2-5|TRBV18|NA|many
CASSPPNYQETQYF
TGTGCCAGCTCACCACCGAACTACCAAGAGACCCAGTACTTC
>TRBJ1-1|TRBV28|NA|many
CASRTTSAEAFF
TGTGCCAGCAGGACTACAAGCGCTGAAGCTTTCTTT
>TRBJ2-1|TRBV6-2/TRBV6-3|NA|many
CASNELAINYNEQFF
TGTGCCAGCAACGAACTAGCAATAAACTACAATGAGCAGTTCTTC
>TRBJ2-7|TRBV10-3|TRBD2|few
CATSAGVEQYF
TGTGCCACATCGGCGGGAGTCGAGCAGTACTTC
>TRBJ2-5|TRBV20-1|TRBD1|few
CSAPDRGLETQYF
TGCAGTGCTCCCGACAGGGGCCTAGAGACCCAGTACTTC
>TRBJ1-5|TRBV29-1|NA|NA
CSVAAEQNQPQHF
TGCAGCGTTGCTGCGGAACAAAATCAGCCCCAGCATTTT
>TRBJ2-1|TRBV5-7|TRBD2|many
CASSLFRDRETSGFSFYNEQFF
TGTGCCAGCAGCTTGTTTCGGGACAGAGAGACTAGCGGCTTCTCATTTTACAATGAGCAGTTCTTC
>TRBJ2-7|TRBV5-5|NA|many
CASSLTRYEQYF
TGTGCCAGCAGCTTGACGAGGTACGAGCAGTACTTC
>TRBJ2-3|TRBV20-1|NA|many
CSARIIGGTTLSTDTQYF
TGCAGTGCTAGAATAATCGGGGGGACAACCCTTAGCACAGATACGCAGTATTTT
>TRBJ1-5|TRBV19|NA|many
CASSPRQLYQPQHF
TGTGCCAGTAGTCCCAGACAGCTTTATCAGCCCCAGCATTTT
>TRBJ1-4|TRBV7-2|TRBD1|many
CASSADRDNEKLFF
TGTGCCAGCAGCGCGGACAGGGATAATGAAAAACTGTTTTTT
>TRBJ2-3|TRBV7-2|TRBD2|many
CASSSNLAGWTDTQYF
TGTGCCAGCAGCTCTAACTTAGCGGGATGGACAGATACGCAGTATTTT
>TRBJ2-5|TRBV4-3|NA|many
CASSQDPGVTQYF
TGCGCCAGCAGCCAAGATCCAGGAGTGACCCAGTACTTC
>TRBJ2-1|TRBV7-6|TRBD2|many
CASRRLAGGNEQFF
TGTGCCAGCAGGCGACTAGCGGGAGGAAATGAGCAGTTCTTC
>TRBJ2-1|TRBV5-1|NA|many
CASSLVRGNEQFF
TGCGCCAGCAGCTTGGTCCGGGGAAATGAGCAGTTCTTC
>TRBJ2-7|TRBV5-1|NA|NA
CASSSAHEQYF
TGCGCCAGCAGCTCGGCCCACGAGCAGTACTTC
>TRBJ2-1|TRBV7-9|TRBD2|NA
CASSDGLVDEQFF
TGTGCCAGCAGCGACGGACTAGTTGATGAGCAGTTCTTC
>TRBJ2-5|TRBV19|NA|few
CASSKSVREAQETQYF
TGTGCCAGTAGTAAATCAGTAAGAGAAGCCCAAGAGACCCAGTACTTC
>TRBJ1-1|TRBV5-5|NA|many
CASSITGFTNTEAFF
TGTGCCAGCAGCATTACAGGGTTCACGAACACTGAAGCTTTCTTT
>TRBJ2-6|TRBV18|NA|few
CASSLYTGSSGANVLTF
TGTGCCAGCTCACTTTACACAGGATCCTCTGGGGCCAACGTCCTGACTTTC
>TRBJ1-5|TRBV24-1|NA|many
CATSETNQPQHF
TGTGCCACCAGTGAAACCAATCAGCCCCAGCATTTT
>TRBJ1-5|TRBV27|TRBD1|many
CASRRSGGGNSNQPQHF
TGTGCCAGCAGGAGATCGGGAGGGGGCAATAGCAATCAGCCCCAGCATTTT
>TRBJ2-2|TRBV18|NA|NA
CASSLQGFDTGELFF
TGTGCCAGCTCACTTCAGGGGTTCGACACCGGGGAGCTGTTTTTT
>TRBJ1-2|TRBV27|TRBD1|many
CASSFGTGEMGYTF
TGTGCCAGCAGTTTCGGGACAGGGGAGATGGGCTACACCTTC
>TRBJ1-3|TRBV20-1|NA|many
CSARDSSSGNTIYF
TGCAGTGCGCGGGACTCGAGCTCTGGAAACACCATATATTTT
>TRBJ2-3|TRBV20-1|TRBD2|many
CSAHSGGTGTDTQYF
TGCAGTGCCCACAGCGGGGGGACGGGCACAGATACGCAGTATTTT
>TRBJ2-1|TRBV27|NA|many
CASSSVTREQFF
TGTGCCAGCAGTTCTGTAACCCGCGAGCAGTTCTTC
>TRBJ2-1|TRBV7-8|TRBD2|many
CASSLAAGAGGQGEQFF
TGTGCCAGCAGCTTAGCGGCAGGAGCGGGAGGGCAGGGTGAGCAGTTCTTC
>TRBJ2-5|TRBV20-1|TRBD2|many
CSAGGLAETQYF
TGCAGTGCTGGGGGACTAGCAGAGACCCAGTACTTC
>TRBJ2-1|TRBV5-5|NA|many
CASSPVGLGQVQFF
TGTGCCAGCAGCCCGGTGGGTTTGGGGCAGGTGCAGTTCTTC
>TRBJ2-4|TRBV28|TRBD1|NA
CAIRQGSKNIQYF
TGTGCCATTCGACAGGGTAGCAAAAACATTCAGTACTTC
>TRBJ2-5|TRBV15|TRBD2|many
CATSRAAWTSTETQYF
TGTGCCACCAGCAGAGCTGCTTGGACTAGCACTGAGACCCAGTACTTC
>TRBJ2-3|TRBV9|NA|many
CASSPKGSTDTQYF
TGTGCCAGCAGCCCAAAAGGATCCACAGATACGCAGTATTTT
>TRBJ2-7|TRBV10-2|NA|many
CASTETVTYEQYF
TGCGCCAGCACAGAGACAGTAACCTACGAGCAGTACTTC
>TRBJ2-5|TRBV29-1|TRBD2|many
CSAVLAGGRETQYF
TGCAGCGCCGTACTAGCGGGGGGGAGAGAGACCCAGTACTTC
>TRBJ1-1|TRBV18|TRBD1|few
CASSWDRNTEAFF
TGTGCCAGCTCTTGGGACAGGAACACTGAAGCTTTCTTT
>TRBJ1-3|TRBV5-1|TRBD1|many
CASSPGQPGNTIYF
TGCGCCAGCAGCCCGGGACAGCCTGGAAACACCATATATTTT
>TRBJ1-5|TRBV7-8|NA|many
CASSSAGGDQPQHF
TGTGCCAGCAGCTCCGCGGGGGGGGATCAGCCCCAGCATTTT
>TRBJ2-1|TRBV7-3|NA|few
CASSLSRGPYNEQFF
TGTGCCAGCAGCTTATCTAGGGGCCCTTACAATGAGCAGTTCTTC
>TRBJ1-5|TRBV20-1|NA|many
CSARDSRSYQPQHF
TGCAGTGCTAGAGACTCGAGGTCTTATCAGCCCCAGCATTTT